These T cell receptor beta chains were read from a single sample in a study of beta chain features in type 1 diabetes. Libraries were prepared by immunoSEQ multiplex PCR; TCRdb keeps only in-frame clonotypes and omits some of them. The sample records 970,000 or so clones, around a sixth being singletons. Sequenced input: naive CD4+ T cells from blood. The receptors originated from a woman aged 18 to 35 in good health. Each CDR3 is given with its conserved first and last residue. A D gene is named only where the DNA matches it firmly. Size is stated for part of the rows, as once, few or many counts, or as a class when the clone is expanded.

V,J,size,D,CDR3,DNA
TRBV15,TRBJ2-1,few,TRBD2,CATSREATSGEQFF,TGTGCCACCAGCAGAGAGGCAACTAGCGGTGAGCAGTTCTTC
TRBV15,TRBJ2-3,-,-,CATSSYRGRGDTQYF,TGTGCCACCAGCAGTTATAGGGGTAGAGGAGATACGCAGTATTTT
TRBV7-9,TRBJ2-7,-,TRBD2,CASSLAASGYYEQYF,TGTGCCAGCAGCTTAGCGGCTAGCGGATACTACGAGCAGTACTTC
TRBV14,TRBJ2-4,many,TRBD2,CASSQASGRYIQYF,TGTGCCAGCAGCCAAGCTAGCGGGAGGTACATTCAGTACTTC
TRBV7-9,TRBJ2-5,-,-,CASSIGIPQETQYF,TGTGCCAGCAGCATCGGGATTCCACAAGAGACCCAGTACTTC
TRBV28,TRBJ2-2,-,-,CASSFGGELFF,TGTGCCAGCAGTTTTGGCGGGGAGCTGTTTTTT
TRBV12-2,TRBJ2-7,-,-,CASRSRARTYEQYF,TGTGCAAGTCGCTCCCGGGCCCGAACTTACGAGCAGTACTTC
TRBV7-9,TRBJ1-1,-,-,CASSLEGLNTEAFF,TGTGCCAGCAGCTTAGAAGGGCTGAACACTGAAGCTTTCTTT
TRBV10-3,TRBJ2-1,-,-,CAIRDGSYNEQFF,TGTGCCATCCGGGACGGTTCCTACAATGAGCAGTTCTTC
TRBV7-8,TRBJ1-5,few,-,CASSRRGGGQGFNQPQHF,TGTGCCAGCAGCCGCCGAGGAGGGGGACAAGGCTTCAATCAGCCCCAGCATTTT
TRBV15,TRBJ2-4,few,-,CATSLGKGSLAKNIQYF,TGTGCCACCAGCTTAGGGAAGGGCAGTCTAGCCAAAAACATTCAGTACTTC
TRBV7-8,TRBJ2-5,-,-,CASSLVGEETQYF,TGTGCCAGCAGCTTAGTTGGCGAGGAGACCCAGTACTTC
TRBV19,TRBJ1-5,few,TRBD1,CASSTTGPGNQPQHF,TGTGCCAGTAGTACGACAGGGCCCGGAAATCAGCCCCAGCATTTT
TRBV9,TRBJ1-2,few,TRBD1,CASSVSGGNYGYTF,TGTGCCAGCAGCGTATCAGGGGGTAACTATGGCTACACCTTC
TRBV28,TRBJ1-5,-,-,CASSFLGGQPQHF,TGTGCCAGCAGTTTTTTGGGGGGTCAGCCCCAGCATTTT
TRBV7-9,TRBJ2-2,-,TRBD2,CASSPSGTNTGELFF,TGTGCCAGCAGTCCTAGCGGGACGAACACCGGGGAGCTGTTTTTT
TRBV9,TRBJ2-7,few,-,CASSVEGDPYEQYF,TGTGCCAGCAGCGTAGAGGGGGATCCCTACGAGCAGTACTTC
TRBV7-2,TRBJ1-2,-,-,CASSYGTYGYTF,TGTGCCAGCAGTTACGGGACCTATGGCTACACCTTC
TRBV29-1,TRBJ2-7,few,-,CSVTGPALEQYF,TGCAGCGTTACGGGGCCAGCCCTCGAGCAGTACTTC
TRBV28,TRBJ2-7,-,-,CASSLEPFEQYF,TGTGCCAGCAGTTTAGAGCCTTTCGAGCAGTACTTC
TRBV29-1,TRBJ2-2,few,-,CSVVLPLAGELFF,TGCAGCGTTGTGTTGCCCCTGGCCGGGGAGCTGTTTTTT
TRBV5-1,TRBJ2-3,few,TRBD2,CASSLKDQRGGDTQYF,TGCGCCAGCAGCTTGAAGGACCAGCGGGGAGGGGATACGCAGTATTTT
TRBV29-1,TRBJ1-2,-,-,CSVETFSGTQNYGYTF,TGCAGCGTTGAAACGTTTTCGGGGACCCAAAACTATGGCTACACCTTC
TRBV6-1,TRBJ2-5,once,-,CASSSWETQYF,TGTGCCAGCAGTTCGTGGGAGACCCAGTACTTC
TRBV5-4,TRBJ2-1,-,TRBD2,CASSSGGRWDEQFF,TGTGCCAGCAGCTCTGGCGGGAGGTGGGATGAGCAGTTCTTC
TRBV7-3,TRBJ2-2,-,-,CASSSTGATGELFF,TGTGCCAGCAGCTCAACCGGGGCGACCGGGGAGCTGTTTTTT
TRBV5-4,TRBJ2-7,few,-,CASSLANSYEQYF,TGTGCCAGCAGCTTGGCGAACTCCTACGAGCAGTACTTC
TRBV29-1,TRBJ2-7,-,TRBD1,CSVEGSGQGYEQYF,TGCAGCGTTGAAGGGTCGGGACAGGGCTACGAGCAGTACTTC
TRBV6-4,TRBJ1-5,-,-,CASSPDSNQPQHF,TGTGCCAGCAGCCCGGACAGTAATCAGCCCCAGCATTTT
TRBV10-3,TRBJ2-5,-,TRBD2,CAISESGTSGSFGETQYF,TGTGCCATCAGTGAGTCCGGGACTAGCGGGAGCTTCGGAGAGACCCAGTACTTC
TRBV6-5,TRBJ1-5,-,-,CASSYARGYQPQHF,TGTGCCAGCAGTTACGCCCGGGGATATCAGCCCCAGCATTTT
TRBV19,TRBJ1-5,-,-,CASKLGGNTRNQPQHF,TGTGCCAGCAAGCTCGGGGGAAACACCCGCAATCAGCCCCAGCATTTT
TRBV28,TRBJ2-7,-,-,CASSDLSGAYEQYF,TGTGCCAGCAGTGACCTTTCCGGAGCCTACGAGCAGTACTTC
TRBV20-1,TRBJ1-5,few,-,CSAGTNGLHF,TGCAGTGCCGGGACAAATGGCTTGCATTTT
TRBV18,TRBJ2-2,few,-,CASSPGTGELFF,TGTGCCAGCTCACCCGGGACCGGGGAGCTGTTTTTT
TRBV7-3,TRBJ2-1,-,TRBD2,CASSLEGLGSNEQFF,TGTGCCAGCAGCTTAGAGGGACTAGGGAGCAATGAGCAGTTCTTC
TRBV9,TRBJ2-6,few,-,CASSVRGSGANVLTF,TGTGCCAGCAGCGTAAGGGGGTCAGGGGCCAACGTCCTGACTTTC
TRBV5-6,TRBJ2-5,-,-,CASSLGLEGETQYF,TGTGCCAGCAGCTTGGGCCTAGAGGGGGAGACCCAGTACTTC
TRBV6-6,TRBJ2-2,few,-,CASKVQGKDAGELFF,TGTGCCAGCAAGGTGCAGGGGAAGGATGCCGGGGAGCTGTTTTTT
TRBV13,TRBJ1-3,-,TRBD1,CASSLVHRGRGGNTIYF,TGTGCCAGCAGCTTAGTCCACAGGGGGCGGGGCGGAAACACCATATATTTT
TRBV10-3,TRBJ2-3,few,-,CAIGTDTQYF,TGTGCCATAGGTACAGATACGCAGTATTTT
TRBV28,TRBJ2-3,-,-,CASAGGTQYF,TGTGCCAGCGCCGGGGGTACGCAGTATTTT
TRBV10-3,TRBJ2-1,few,TRBD1,CAITRQGVGSYNEQFF,TGTGCCATCACCCGACAGGGCGTCGGGTCCTACAATGAGCAGTTCTTC
TRBV28,TRBJ2-7,few,TRBD1,CASSSRDRGWNEQYF,TGTGCCAGCAGTTCCAGGGACAGGGGGTGGAACGAGCAGTACTTC